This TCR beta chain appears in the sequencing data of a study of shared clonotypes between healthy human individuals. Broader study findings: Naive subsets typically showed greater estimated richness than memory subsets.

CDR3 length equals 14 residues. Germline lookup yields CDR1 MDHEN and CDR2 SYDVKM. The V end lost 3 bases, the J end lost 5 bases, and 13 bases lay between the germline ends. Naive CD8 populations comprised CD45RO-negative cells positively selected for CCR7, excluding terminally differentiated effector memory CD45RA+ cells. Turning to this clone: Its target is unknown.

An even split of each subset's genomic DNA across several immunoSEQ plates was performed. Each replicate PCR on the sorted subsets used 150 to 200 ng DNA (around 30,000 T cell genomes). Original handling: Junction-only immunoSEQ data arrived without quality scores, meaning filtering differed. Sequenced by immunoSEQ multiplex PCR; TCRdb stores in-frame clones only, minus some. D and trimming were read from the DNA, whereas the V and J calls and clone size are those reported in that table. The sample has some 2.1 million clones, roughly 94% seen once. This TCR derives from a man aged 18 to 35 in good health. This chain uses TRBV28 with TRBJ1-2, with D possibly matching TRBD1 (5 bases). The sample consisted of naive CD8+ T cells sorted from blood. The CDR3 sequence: CASSLATDGYGYTF. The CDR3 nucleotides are TGTGCCAGCAGTTTGGCGACAGATGGGTATGGCTACACCTTC.